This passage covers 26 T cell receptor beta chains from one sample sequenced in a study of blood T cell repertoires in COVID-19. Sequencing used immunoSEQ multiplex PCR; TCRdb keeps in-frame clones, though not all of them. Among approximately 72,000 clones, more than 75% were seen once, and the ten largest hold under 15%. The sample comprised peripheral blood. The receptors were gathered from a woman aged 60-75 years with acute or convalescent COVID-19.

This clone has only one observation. The CDR3 protein is CASSDQGYEQYF. The DNA for the CDR3 is TGTGCCAGTAGCGACCAGGGCTACGAGCAGTACTTC. This chain links TRBV19 with TRBJ2-7; possible D gene TRBD1, 5 bases. V was trimmed by 6 bases and J by 3 bases, leaving 9 bases between them. Germline V gene data show CDR1 as LNHDA and CDR2 as SQIVND (reference sequence). CDR3 size: 12 residues.

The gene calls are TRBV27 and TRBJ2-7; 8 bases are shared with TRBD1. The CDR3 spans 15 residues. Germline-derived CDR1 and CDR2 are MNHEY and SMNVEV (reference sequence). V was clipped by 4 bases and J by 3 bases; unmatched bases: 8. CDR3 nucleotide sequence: TGTGCCAGCAGTTCAGATACGGACAGGGTCTACGAGCAGTACTTC. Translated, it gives CASSSDTDRVYEQYF.

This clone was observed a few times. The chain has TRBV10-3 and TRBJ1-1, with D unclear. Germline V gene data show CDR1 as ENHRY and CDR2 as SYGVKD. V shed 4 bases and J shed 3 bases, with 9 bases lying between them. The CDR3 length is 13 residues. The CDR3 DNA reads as TGTGCCATCAGTGTTAAGGGAGACACTGAAGCTTTCTTT. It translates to CAISVKGDTEAFF.

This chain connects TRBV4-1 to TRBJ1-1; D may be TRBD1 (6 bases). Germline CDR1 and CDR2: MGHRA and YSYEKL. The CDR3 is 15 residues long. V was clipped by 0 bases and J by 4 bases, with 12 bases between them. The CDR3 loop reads CASSQDYRESTEAFF. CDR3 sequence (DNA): TGCGCCAGCAGCCAAGATTACAGGGAGAGCACTGAAGCTTTCTTT.

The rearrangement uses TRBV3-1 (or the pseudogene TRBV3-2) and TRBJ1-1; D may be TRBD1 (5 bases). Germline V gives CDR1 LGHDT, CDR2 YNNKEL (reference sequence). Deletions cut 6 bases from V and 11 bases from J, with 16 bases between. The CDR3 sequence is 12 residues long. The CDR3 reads CASSTDSRQAFF. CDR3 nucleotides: TGTGCCAGCAGTACCGACAGCCGTCAGGCTTTCTTT.

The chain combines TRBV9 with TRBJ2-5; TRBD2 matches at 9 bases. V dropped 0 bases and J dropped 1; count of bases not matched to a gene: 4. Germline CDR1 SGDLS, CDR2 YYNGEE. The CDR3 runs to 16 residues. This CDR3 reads CASSVAPSGVQETQYF. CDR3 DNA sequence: TGTGCCAGCAGCGTAGCCCCTAGCGGGGTCCAAGAGACCCAGTACTTC.

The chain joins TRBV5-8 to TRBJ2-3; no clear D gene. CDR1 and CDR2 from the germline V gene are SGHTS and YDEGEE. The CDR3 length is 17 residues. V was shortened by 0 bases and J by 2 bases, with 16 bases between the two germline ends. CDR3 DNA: TGTGCCAGCAGCTTGGTTACATCCGCCAGACACACAGATACGCAGTATTTT. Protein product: CASSLVTSARHTDTQYF.

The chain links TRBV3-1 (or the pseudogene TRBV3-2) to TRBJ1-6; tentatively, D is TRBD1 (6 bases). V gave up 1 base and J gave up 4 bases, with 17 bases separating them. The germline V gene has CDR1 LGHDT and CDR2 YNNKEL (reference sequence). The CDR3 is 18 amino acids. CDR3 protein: CASSQGPGGGGYNSPLHF. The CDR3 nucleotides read TGTGCCAGCAGCCAAGGCCCGGGGGGCGGCGGATATAATTCACCCCTCCACTTT.

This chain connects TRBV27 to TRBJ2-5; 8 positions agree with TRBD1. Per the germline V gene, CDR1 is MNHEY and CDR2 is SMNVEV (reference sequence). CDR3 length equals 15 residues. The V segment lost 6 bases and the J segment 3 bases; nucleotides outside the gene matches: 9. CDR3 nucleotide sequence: TGTGCCAGCAGAGGACAGGGATTGGGGGAAGAGACCCAGTACTTC. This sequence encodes CASRGQGLGEETQYF.

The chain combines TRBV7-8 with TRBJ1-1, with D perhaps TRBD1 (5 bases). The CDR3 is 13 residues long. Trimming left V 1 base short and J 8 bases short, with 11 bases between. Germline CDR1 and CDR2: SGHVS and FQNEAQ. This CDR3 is CASSLEGNREAFF. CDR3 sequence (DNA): TGTGCCAGCAGCTTAGAAGGGAACAGGGAAGCTTTCTTT.

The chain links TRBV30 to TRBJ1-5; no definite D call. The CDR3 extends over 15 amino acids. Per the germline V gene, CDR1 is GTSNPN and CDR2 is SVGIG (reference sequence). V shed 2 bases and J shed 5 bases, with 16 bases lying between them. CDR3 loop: CAWSRVPPGDQPQHF. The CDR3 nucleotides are TGTGCCTGGAGTCGGGTTCCACCCGGGGATCAGCCCCAGCATTTT.

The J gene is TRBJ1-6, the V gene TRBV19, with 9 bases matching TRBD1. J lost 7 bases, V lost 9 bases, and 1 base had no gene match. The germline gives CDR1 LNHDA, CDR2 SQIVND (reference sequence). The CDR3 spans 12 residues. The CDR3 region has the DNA TGTGCCAGCGGACAGGGGAATTCACCCCTCCACTTT. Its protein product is CASGQGNSPLHF. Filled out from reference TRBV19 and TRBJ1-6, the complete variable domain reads DGGITQSPKYLFRKEGQNVTLSCEQNLNHDAMYWYRQDPGQGLRLIYYSQIVNDFQKGDIAEGYSVSREKKESFPLTVTSAQKNPTAFYLCASGQGNSPLHFGNGTRLTVT.

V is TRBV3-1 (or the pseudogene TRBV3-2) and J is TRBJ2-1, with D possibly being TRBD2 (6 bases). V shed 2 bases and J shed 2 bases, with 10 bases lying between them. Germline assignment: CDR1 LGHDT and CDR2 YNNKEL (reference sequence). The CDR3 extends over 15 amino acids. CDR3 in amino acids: CASSQTWGAYNEQFF. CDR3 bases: TGTGCCAGCAGCCAAACGTGGGGGGCCTACAATGAGCAGTTCTTC.

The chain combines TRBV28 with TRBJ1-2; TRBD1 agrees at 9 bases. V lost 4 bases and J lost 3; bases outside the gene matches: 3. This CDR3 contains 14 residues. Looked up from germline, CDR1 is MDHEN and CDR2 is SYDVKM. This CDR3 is CASSYRGLDYGYTF. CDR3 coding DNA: TGTGCCAGCAGTTACAGGGGGCTAGACTATGGCTACACCTTC.

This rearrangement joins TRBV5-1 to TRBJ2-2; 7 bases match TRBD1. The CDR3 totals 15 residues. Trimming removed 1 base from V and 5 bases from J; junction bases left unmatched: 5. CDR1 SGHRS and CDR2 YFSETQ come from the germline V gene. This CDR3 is CASSLNRGETGELFF. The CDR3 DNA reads TGCGCCAGCAGCTTGAACAGGGGAGAGACCGGGGAGCTGTTTTTT. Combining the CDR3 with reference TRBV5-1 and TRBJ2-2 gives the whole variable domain KAGVTQTPRYLIKTRGQQVTLSCSPISGHRSVSWYQQTPGQGLQFLFEYFSETQRNKGNFPGRFSGRQFSNSRSEMNVSTLELGDSALYLCASSLNRGETGELFFGEGSRLTVL.

The DNA of the CDR3 is TGTGCCAGCACCCGAACGGGAGCTGGACGGGTTGAGCAGTTCTTC. This encodes CASTRTGAGRVEQFF. The chain has TRBV6-5 and TRBJ2-1, with a tentative D call TRBD2 (6 bases). V was clipped by 7 bases and J by 9 bases, with 22 bases between them. Germline V CDR1 and CDR2: MNHEY, SVGAGI. The CDR3 totals 15 residues.

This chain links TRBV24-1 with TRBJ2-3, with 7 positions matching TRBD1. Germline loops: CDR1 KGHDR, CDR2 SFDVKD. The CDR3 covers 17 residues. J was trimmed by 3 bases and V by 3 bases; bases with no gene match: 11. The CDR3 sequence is CATSDPQGSIGTDTQYF. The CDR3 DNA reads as TGTGCCACCAGTGATCCACAGGGGAGCATCGGGACAGATACGCAGTATTTT.

This chain's CDR3 is CASRGDRLVTEAFF. For the CDR3, the DNA is TGTGCCAGCAGGGGGGACAGGTTGGTCACTGAAGCTTTCTTT. The chain combines TRBV6-5 with TRBJ1-1, with TRBD1 identical over 8 bases. The CDR3 sequence is 14 residues long. The germline V gene has CDR1 MNHEY and CDR2 SVGAGI. V was pared by 6 bases and J by 4 bases, with 7 bases of the junction left unmatched.

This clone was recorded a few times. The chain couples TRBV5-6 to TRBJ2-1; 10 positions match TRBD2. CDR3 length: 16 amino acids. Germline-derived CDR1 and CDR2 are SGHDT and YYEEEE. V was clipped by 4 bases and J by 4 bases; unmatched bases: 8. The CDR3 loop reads CASSHLAGGSYNEQFF. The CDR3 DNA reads TGTGCCAGCAGCCATTTAGCGGGGGGTTCTTACAATGAGCAGTTCTTC.

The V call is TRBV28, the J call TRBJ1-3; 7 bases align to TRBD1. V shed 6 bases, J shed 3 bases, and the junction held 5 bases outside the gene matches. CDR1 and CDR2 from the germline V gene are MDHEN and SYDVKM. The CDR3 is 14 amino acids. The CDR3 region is CASSFDRDGNTIYF. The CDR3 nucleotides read TGTGCCAGCAGCTTCGACAGGGATGGAAACACCATATATTTT. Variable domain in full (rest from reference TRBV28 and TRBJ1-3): DVKVTQSSRYLVKRTGEKVFLECVQDMDHENMFWYRQDPGLGLRLIYFSYDVKMKEKGDIPEGYSVSREKKERFSLILESASTNQTSMYLCASSFDRDGNTIYFGEGSWLTVV.

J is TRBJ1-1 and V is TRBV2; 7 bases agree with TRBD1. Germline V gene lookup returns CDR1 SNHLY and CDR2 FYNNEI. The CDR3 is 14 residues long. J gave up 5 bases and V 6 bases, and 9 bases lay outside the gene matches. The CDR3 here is CASRQQGIRTEAFF. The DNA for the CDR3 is TGTGCCAGCAGGCAACAGGGGATTCGGACTGAAGCTTTCTTT.

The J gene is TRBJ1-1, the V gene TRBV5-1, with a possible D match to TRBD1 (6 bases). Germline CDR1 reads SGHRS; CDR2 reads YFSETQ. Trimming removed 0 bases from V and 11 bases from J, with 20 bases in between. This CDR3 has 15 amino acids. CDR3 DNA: TGCGCCAGCAGCTTGGACTGGACAGCTAATCCAGGGGCTTTCTTT. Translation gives CASSLDWTANPGAFF.

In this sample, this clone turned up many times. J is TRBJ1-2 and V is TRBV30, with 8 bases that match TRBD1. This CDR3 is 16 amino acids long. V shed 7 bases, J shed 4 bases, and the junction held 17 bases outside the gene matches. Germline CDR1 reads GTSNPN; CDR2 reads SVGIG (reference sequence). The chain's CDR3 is CALYRDRTPAGYGYTF. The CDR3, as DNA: TGTGCCTTGTACCGGGACAGGACACCTGCGGGCTATGGCTACACCTTC.

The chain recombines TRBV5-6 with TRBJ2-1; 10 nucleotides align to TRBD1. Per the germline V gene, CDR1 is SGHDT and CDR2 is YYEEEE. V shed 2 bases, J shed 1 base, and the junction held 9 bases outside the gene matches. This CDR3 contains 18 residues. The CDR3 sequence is CASSFGTMDRGSYNEQFF. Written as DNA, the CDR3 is TGTGCCAGCAGCTTTGGGACAATGGACAGGGGGTCCTACAATGAGCAGTTCTTC.

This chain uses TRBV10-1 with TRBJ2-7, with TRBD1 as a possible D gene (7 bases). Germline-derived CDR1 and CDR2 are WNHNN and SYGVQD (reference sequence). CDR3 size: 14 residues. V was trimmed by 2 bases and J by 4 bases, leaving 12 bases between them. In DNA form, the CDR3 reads TGCGCCAGCAGTGAGGGAGGGACAGCTTACGAGCAGTACTTC. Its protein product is CASSEGGTAYEQYF.

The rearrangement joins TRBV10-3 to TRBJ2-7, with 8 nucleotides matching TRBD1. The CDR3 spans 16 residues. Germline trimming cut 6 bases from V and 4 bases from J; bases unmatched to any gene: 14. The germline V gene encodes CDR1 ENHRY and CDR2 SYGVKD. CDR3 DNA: TGTGCCATCAGAGCCGACAGGGGAGCTGGCTCTTACGAGCAGTACTTC. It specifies CAIRADRGAGSYEQYF.